The clone carrying this T cell receptor (beta chain) was found once. Antigen specificity is unknown. The entry originates in a study of cytomegalovirus exposure and HLA in healthy donors. Study-wide findings and caveats: According to a subsequent analysis, TCR clusters from the first cohort were inclined to appear together in the 130 or so validation repertoires.

This CDR3 is 17 amino acids long. Produced via immunoSEQ multiplex PCR; TCRdb's table is partial and in-frame only. In the table there are 50,000 to 65,000 clones, about 96% of which are singletons. Sequenced input: PBMCs. The chain links TRBV21-1 to TRBJ1-1. TRBV21-1 represents a pseudogene. This clonotype originated in a young woman in good health and CMV-seronegative. The CDR3 region is CASSKFCGGPTNTEAFF. Here the CDR3 DNA reads TGTGCCAGCAGCAAATTTTGCGGGGGCCCAACCAACACTGAAGCTTTCTTT.